These 3 T cell receptor beta chains originate from one sample sequenced in a study of OX40 agonist ivuxolimab in advanced cancers. Clones were sequenced by immunoSEQ multiplex PCR, and TCRdb holds only the in-frame ones, with some missing. Here the sample spans fewer than 65,000 clones, about 87% being singletons. Sequences were derived from CD4+ or CD8+ T cells sorted from blood, sampled in a trial of the OX40 agonist ivuxolimab. These receptors all come from an adult with an advanced solid tumor such as melanoma, head and neck, liver or kidney cancer.

This chain joins TRBV9 and TRBJ2-7; a weak D match, TRBD1 (5 bases). Germline lookup yields CDR1 SGDLS and CDR2 YYNGEE. Trimming removed 4 bases from V and 3 bases from J, with 17 bases in between. The CDR3 sequence is 15 residues long. CDR3 region: CASSLGFGAGYEQYF. The CDR3 coding sequence is TGTGCCAGCAGCCTCGGTTTTGGGGCCGGCTACGAGCAGTACTTC.

The genes are TRBV18 and TRBJ1-5; 7 nucleotides agree with TRBD1. J lost 0 bases, V lost 8 bases, and 4 bases had no gene match. This CDR3 region has 14 residues. Germline V CDR1 and CDR2: KGHSH, LQKENI. The CDR3 nucleotides read TGTGCCAGCCCGGACAGGAATAGCAATCAGCCCCAGCATTTT. It yields the protein CASPDRNSNQPQHF.

This clone was detected only once. The chain combines TRBV6-5 with TRBJ1-6; no definite D call. The germline CDR1 and CDR2 sequences are MNHEY and SVGAGI. Trimming removed 0 bases from V and 14 bases from J, with 17 bases in between. The CDR3 loop spans 15 amino acids. CDR3 in amino acids: CASSYSVGLSITLHF. DNA of the CDR3: TGTGCCAGCAGTTACTCGGTTGGCCTCTCAATCACCCTCCACTTT.